These 11 T cell receptor beta chains were sequenced from one sample in a study of cytomegalovirus exposure and HLA in healthy donors. Repertoires were generated with immunoSEQ multiplex PCR, while TCRdb's copy carries only in-frame clones and drops some. Here the sample spans approximately 60,000 clones, 90% being singletons. Sequencing was done on a sample of PBMCs. All receptors come from a man aged 18-30 years in good health and CMV-seronegative.

The CDR3: CASSLTAGTGARRYGYTF. In nucleotides, the CDR3 is TGCGCCAGCAGCCTTACTGCCGGGACAGGGGCCCGAAGGTATGGCTACACCTTC. The chain joins TRBV5-1 to TRBJ1-2; 10 bases match TRBD1. Trimming cost V 4 bases and J 5 bases; bases outside gene matches: 17. This CDR3 is built from 18 residues. Germline CDR1 reads SGHRS; CDR2 reads YFSETQ.

This clone was picked up a small number of times. J is TRBJ2-1 and V is TRBV7-9; a possible D gene is TRBD2 (6 bases). The CDR3 extends over 16 amino acids. The germline CDR1 and CDR2 sequences are SEHNR and FQNEAQ (reference sequence). The V end lost 2 bases, the J end lost 1 base, and 12 bases lay between the germline ends. This CDR3 reads CASSLYGSGSYNEQFF. DNA for the CDR3: TGTGCCAGCAGCTTATACGGGAGTGGATCCTACAATGAGCAGTTCTTC.

This clone was recorded a few times. V gene TRBV7-2 combines with J gene TRBJ1-2; D unclear. The V and J ends lost 1 base and 3 bases respectively, with 6 bases between them. The CDR3 runs 13 residues. The germline gives CDR1 SGHTA, CDR2 FQGNSA. CDR3 residues: CASSLERDYGYTF. For the CDR3, the DNA is TGTGCCAGCAGCTTAGAGCGGGACTATGGCTACACCTTC. Full variable domain (rest looked up from reference TRBV7-2 and TRBJ1-2): GAGVSQSPSNKVTEKGKDVELRCDPISGHTALYWYRQSLGQGLEFLIYFQGNSAPDKSGLPSDRFSAERTGGSVSTLTIQRTQQEDSAVYLCASSLERDYGYTFGSGTRLTVV.

The J gene is TRBJ2-7, the V gene TRBV6-5, with TRBD2 as a possible D gene (5 bases). V gave up 4 bases and J gave up 0 bases, with 13 bases separating them. The CDR3 has 15 residues. From germline, CDR1 is MNHEY and CDR2 SVGAGI. CDR3 DNA sequence: TGTGCCAGCAGTTCACGGACGGACTTCTCCTACGAGCAGTACTTC. Amino acids: CASSSRTDFSYEQYF.

The chain combines TRBV11-2 with TRBJ1-1; 8 bases are a match to TRBD1. The V and J ends lost 6 bases and 6 bases, in that order; junction bases with no gene match: 6. Germline V lookup: CDR1 SGHAT, CDR2 FQNNGV. CDR3 length: 13 amino acids. This CDR3 is CASRFRQGSEAFF. The CDR3 DNA reads TGTGCCAGCAGATTCAGACAGGGGTCTGAAGCTTTCTTT.

The chain uses TRBV27 and TRBJ2-6; 7 bases line up with TRBD2. V trimming: 5 bases; J trimming: 0 bases; junction bases outside the gene matches: 10. CDR1 is MNHEY, CDR2 SMNVEV, per germline (reference sequence). This CDR3 is built from 18 residues. The CDR3 loop is CASSPSRGGPSGANVLTF. The CDR3, as DNA: TGTGCCAGCAGTCCTTCCCGGGGAGGGCCCTCTGGGGCCAACGTCCTGACTTTC.

The J gene is TRBJ2-7, the V gene TRBV19; D possibly corresponds to TRBD1 (6 bases). Germline V gene sequence: CDR1 LNHDA, CDR2 SQIVND (reference sequence). Trimming removed 5 bases at V and 2 bases at J, with 13 bases between. The CDR3 is 14 amino acids. The chain's CDR3 is CASSPDWTAYEQYF. The CDR3 DNA reads TGTGCCAGTAGTCCTGACTGGACAGCCTACGAGCAGTACTTC.

To note about this clone: One end of the junction fails to match germline, which may point to a read error. V and J are TRBV7-7 and TRBJ2-5; a weak D match, TRBD1 (6 bases). In germline, CDR1 is SSHAT, CDR2 FNYEAQ (reference sequence). The CDR3 has 14 amino acids. CDR3 bases: TGTGCTAGCAGCCTTGGACAGATCCAAGAGACCCAGTACTTC. This translates into CASSLGQIQETQYF.

This clone was seen a handful of times. This chain joins TRBV9 and TRBJ2-7; 7 bases align to TRBD2. From germline, CDR1 is SGDLS and CDR2 YYNGEE. The CDR3 has 11 residues. CDR3 region: CGLRGLTEQYF. In DNA form, the CDR3 reads TGTGGGTTACGGGGACTAACCGAGCAGTACTTC.

This clone was seen a handful of times. The rearrangement joins TRBV5-4 to TRBJ2-7; 10 bases align to TRBD2. V shed 4 bases, J shed 5 bases, and the junction held 6 bases outside the gene matches. Germline V gene lookup returns CDR1 SGHNT and CDR2 YYREEE (reference sequence). The CDR3 runs to 14 residues. DNA for the CDR3: TGTGCCAGCAGCCTAAAGCGGGAGGGCCACGAGCAGTACTTC. Translation gives CASSLKREGHEQYF. Looking up the rest from reference TRBV5-4 and TRBJ2-7 gives the full variable domain: ETGVTQSPTHLIKTRGQQVTLRCSSQSGHNTVSWYQQALGQGPQFIFQYYREEENGRGNFPPRFSGLQFPNYSSELNVNALELDDSALYLCASSLKREGHEQYFGPGTRLTVT.

The chain is built from TRBV4-1 and TRBJ2-1, with a tentative D call TRBD2 (5 bases). The CDR3 is 13 amino acids. V was cut by 0 bases and J by 8 bases, with 8 bases left in between. CDR1 is MGHRA, CDR2 YSYEKL, per germline. The CDR3 sequence: CASSQEERYEQFF. The CDR3 coding sequence is TGCGCCAGCAGCCAAGAGGAGCGGTATGAGCAGTTCTTC.